This entry features one T cell receptor beta chain sequence. The data are from a study of shared clonotypes between healthy human individuals. Trimming took 6 bases from V and 4 from J; bases not matched to a gene: 10. Germline CDR1 is MDHEN and CDR2 is SYDVKM. The CDR3 is 15 residues long. Method: immunoSEQ multiplex PCR; TCRdb's copy keeps in-frame clones and lacks some. The data contain roughly 1,600,000 clones, approximately 98.5% of them seen just once; the ten biggest clones take up under 0.45%. The source material was naive CD4+ T cells sorted from blood. Stated subset: CD45RA+ positively selected. This receptor was obtained from a man aged 25-40 years in good health. The genes are TRBV28 and TRBJ1-1, with 8 nucleotides matching TRBD1. The CDR3 region is CASRTGEWFGTEAFF. The CDR3 DNA reads TGTGCCAGCAGGACAGGGGAATGGTTCGGCACTGAAGCTTTCTTT.